The clone carrying this T cell receptor (beta chain) was recorded a few times. Its antigen remains unidentified. The CDR3 spans 13 residues. CDR1 and CDR2 from the germline V gene are SGHKS and YYEKEE (reference sequence). V was cut by 0 bases and J by 16 bases, with 17 bases left in between. The data were obtained in a study of cytomegalovirus exposure and HLA in healthy donors. Study results and caveats: Certain indistinguishable V segments, among them TRBV6-2 and TRBV6-3, were excluded. Per published accounts, TCR beta sequences correctly predicted the HLA-A and HLA-B alleles of most subjects.

PCR amplification relied on 60 Vbeta primers (plus 13 Jbeta primers). The method was immunoSEQ multiplex PCR; TCRdb's version includes in-frame clones alone and lacks a portion of them. The sample lists around 200,000 clones; 70% to 85% were seen once. The clonotype originates from a woman aged 55-70 years in good health and CMV-seropositive. Input material: PBMCs. The chain combines TRBV5-5 with TRBJ1-5; D might be TRBD1 (5 bases). The CDR3 is CASSLEGVGQGHF. The DNA of the CDR3 is TGTGCCAGCAGCTTGGAGGGTGTAGGCCAGGGACATTTT.